This is a list of T cell receptor beta chains from one sample in a study of blood T cell repertoires in COVID-19. Sequencing used immunoSEQ multiplex PCR; TCRdb keeps in-frame clones, though not all of them. The sample lists about 220,000 clones, roughly 75% occurring once. The sequencing sample was made of peripheral blood. Source of these receptors: a woman aged 70-85 years with acute or convalescent COVID-19. Each CDR3 is given with its conserved first and last residue. A D gene is named only where the DNA matches it firmly. Some rows have no size entry. The others give once, few or many, or a class for an expanded clone.

j_call v_call clone_size d_call cdr3_nt cdr3_aa
TRBJ1-6 TRBV10-2 NA NA TGCGCCAGCAGTGACAGGAATTCACCCCTCCACTTT CASSDRNSPLHF
TRBJ2-1 TRBV6-5 few NA TGTGCCAGCATTTGGGACTTGGGAAACAATGAGCAGTTCTTC CASIWDLGNNEQFF
TRBJ1-4 TRBV7-8 NA NA TGTGCCAGCAGCTTCTCTACGGAAAAACTGTTTTTT CASSFSTEKLFF
TRBJ2-5 TRBV12-3/TRBV12-4 NA NA TGTGCCAGCATCGGGGTGCAGCGAGAGACCCAGTACTTC CASIGVQRETQYF
TRBJ2-1 TRBV29-1 few NA TGCAGCGTTGTTTGGCAAAGCTCCTACAATGAGCAGTTCTTC CSVVWQSSYNEQFF
TRBJ1-2 TRBV29-1 NA TRBD1 TGCAGCGCCCCCTCGGGACAGGGTGGCTACACCTTC CSAPSGQGGYTF
TRBJ1-1 TRBV7-2 few NA TGTGCCAGCAGCTTAGAACAGGGGAACACTGAAGCTTTCTTT CASSLEQGNTEAFF
TRBJ2-1 TRBV5-1 NA NA TGCGCCAGCAGGACGGGCTCCTACAATGAGCAGTTCTTC CASRTGSYNEQFF
TRBJ1-6 TRBV2 NA NA TGTGCCAGCAGTGAAAGGGGATCCGGTTCACCCCTCCACTTT CASSERGSGSPLHF
TRBJ1-6 TRBV19 many NA TGTGCCAGTAGTACGGAAGAGGGGAGGGGTTCACCCCTCCACTTT CASSTEEGRGSPLHF
TRBJ1-2 TRBV6-5 few NA TGTGCCAGCAGTTACTCTGGGGGGAACTATGGCTACACCTTC CASSYSGGNYGYTF
TRBJ1-1 TRBV27 NA NA TGTGCCAGCAGTTTTCTCCCCGGGACTGAAGCTTTCTTT CASSFLPGTEAFF
TRBJ2-7 TRBV7-2 NA NA TGTGCCAGCAGCTCACAGGTTTCCGAGCAGTACTTC CASSSQVSEQYF
TRBJ2-1 TRBV7-9 NA NA TGTGCCAGCAGCTTAGCGGGAGGGAAAGGGGGATACAATGAGCAGTTCTTC CASSLAGGKGGYNEQFF
TRBJ2-5 TRBV7-9 NA NA TGTGCCAGCAGCTATGGGGGGGAGACCCAGTACTTC CASSYGGETQYF
TRBJ2-5 TRBV29-1 NA TRBD2 TGCAGCGTTGGTGGTATTCGGGCAATCGGCGGGGGCCAAGAGACCCAGTACTTC CSVGGIRAIGGGQETQYF
TRBJ2-7 TRBV3-1/TRBV3-2 once NA TGTGCCAGCAGCCTAAGTGTGACCGGGGAGCAGTACTTC CASSLSVTGEQYF
TRBJ2-3 TRBV6-4 many NA TGTGCCAGCAGTGACGGGCCCACAGATACGCAGTATTTT CASSDGPTDTQYF
TRBJ2-2 TRBV7-2 NA TRBD2 TGTGCCAGCAGTTGGGAGGGAAGTGCCACCGGGGAGCTGTTTTTT CASSWEGSATGELFF
TRBJ2-7 TRBV6-5 NA TRBD1 TGTGCCATCACGACCGGGACAGTTGAATACGAGCAGTACTTC CAITTGTVEYEQYF
TRBJ2-3 TRBV3-1/TRBV3-2 NA NA TGTGCCAGCAGCCGTCGAAGGGGGTCAGATACGCAGTATTTT CASSRRRGSDTQYF
TRBJ2-3 TRBV27 few TRBD2 TGTGCCAGCAGATTAAGCGGGGTAGCAGATACGCAGTATTTT CASRLSGVADTQYF
TRBJ2-5 TRBV27 NA NA TGTGCCAGCAGACGACAGTCCTACCAAGAGACCCAGTACTTC CASRRQSYQETQYF
TRBJ2-2 TRBV19 few TRBD2 TGTGCCAGTAAATTAGGACTAGCGGGGGGGTTCGGCGGGGAGCTGTTTTTT CASKLGLAGGFGGELFF
TRBJ2-5 TRBV5-1 NA NA TGCGCCAGCAGCTTGCGAGAGGGGGGGCAGACCCAGTACTTC CASSLREGGQTQYF
TRBJ1-6 TRBV14 NA NA TGTGCCAGCAGCCAAGCGGGGGTAGGCTCACCCCTCCACTTT CASSQAGVGSPLHF
TRBJ2-7 TRBV27 once TRBD1 TGTGCCAGCAGTCCGATACCCAGGGGGCACGAGCAGTACTTC CASSPIPRGHEQYF
TRBJ2-6 TRBV2 NA TRBD1 TGTGCCAGCAGTGGTGGGGACAGGGGCTTTCGGCCCGGGGCCAACGTCCTGACTTTC CASSGGDRGFRPGANVLTF
TRBJ2-3 TRBV18 NA NA TGTGCCAGCCGAGGAACCACTAACACAGATACGCAGTATTTT CASRGTTNTDTQYF
TRBJ2-1 TRBV24-1 NA TRBD2 TGTGCCACCAGTACGGCGGGACTAGGGGTTCATGAGCAGTTCTTC CATSTAGLGVHEQFF
TRBJ2-7 TRBV7-2 NA TRBD1 TGTGCCAGCAGCTTAACTGGGACAGACATCTACGAGCAGTACTTC CASSLTGTDIYEQYF
TRBJ2-7 TRBV6-6 NA NA TGTGCCAGCAGTCCAGGGCCGTACGAGCAGTACTTC CASSPGPYEQYF
TRBJ1-1 TRBV2 NA NA TGTGCCAGCAGCCCGACAGTGGTGAACACTGAAGCTTTCTTT CASSPTVVNTEAFF
TRBJ2-1 TRBV10-3 NA TRBD1 TGTGCCATCAGTGGGGACAGGGGGAATGAGCAGTTCTTC CAISGDRGNEQFF
TRBJ2-7 TRBV5-1 few NA TGCGCCAGCAGCTTGGACTTAACCTACGAGCAGTACTTC CASSLDLTYEQYF
TRBJ2-7 TRBV2 NA NA TGTGCCAGCAGTGAATCCGGGGAGCAGCAGTACTTC CASSESGEQQYF
TRBJ2-6 TRBV5-8 NA NA TGTGCCAGCAGCCCGGGGGGCGCTGGGGCCAACGTCCTGACTTTC CASSPGGAGANVLTF
TRBJ2-5 TRBV5-1 NA TRBD2 TGCGCCAGCAGCTTGTTAACTAGCGGGGGGGCTAGGCTCGAGACCCAGTACTTC CASSLLTSGGARLETQYF
TRBJ1-3 TRBV3-1/TRBV3-2 NA NA TGTGCCAGCAGCCGGGGAGTCGGGGTCTCTGGAAACACCATATATTTT CASSRGVGVSGNTIYF
TRBJ2-2 TRBV7-9 NA NA TGTGCCAGCAGACACCCCTTGCTAGGTGGCGGGGAGCTGTTTTTT CASRHPLLGGGELFF
TRBJ2-2 TRBV9 once TRBD2 TGTGCCAGCAGCTCTAGCGGGGGGGCTAGCACCGGGGAGCTGTTTTTT CASSSSGGASTGELFF
TRBJ2-1 TRBV19 NA TRBD2 TGTGCCAGTACCCGACTAGCGGGAAGGAGCGATGAGCAGTTCTTC CASTRLAGRSDEQFF
TRBJ1-4 TRBV6-6 NA TRBD1 TGTGCCAGCAGACCGGGACAGGGGGCGCCGGGGGAAAAACTGTTTTTT CASRPGQGAPGEKLFF
TRBJ2-5 TRBV5-1 NA TRBD1 TGCGCCAGCAGCTTGGAATGGACAGGGGCCCAAGAGACCCAGTACTTC CASSLEWTGAQETQYF
TRBJ1-1 TRBV2 NA TRBD1 TGTGCCAGCAGTCCGGACAGGATAAACACTGAAGCTTTCTTT CASSPDRINTEAFF
TRBJ2-3 TRBV10-1 NA NA TGCGCCAGCAGTGATGGCGGTCTGTACACAGATACGCAGTATTTT CASSDGGLYTDTQYF
TRBJ2-2 TRBV10-3 NA NA TGTGCCATCAGTGTCAGGGGCAGTCCCACCGGGGAGCTGTTTTTT CAISVRGSPTGELFF
TRBJ2-6 TRBV4-1 once NA TGCGCCAGCAGCCAGGCCGTGACAGGCTTGGCCTCTGGGGCCAACGTCCTGACTTTC CASSQAVTGLASGANVLTF
TRBJ2-3 TRBV20-1 NA TRBD2 TGCAGTGCTAGTGGCGGGGGGGCCATGGATACGCAGTATTTT CSASGGGAMDTQYF
TRBJ2-2 TRBV4-2 few NA TGTGCCAGCAGCCAAGTAGGGCTCAGGGGTAACGCCGGGGAGCTGTTTTTT CASSQVGLRGNAGELFF
TRBJ1-5 TRBV24-1 few NA TGTGCCCGCAGGGGCATTATTGATAGCAATCAGCCCCAGCATTTT CARRGIIDSNQPQHF
TRBJ2-5 TRBV15 once NA TGTGCCACCAGCTCCCCCCGGTGGGGCGAACAAGAGACCCAGTACTTC CATSSPRWGEQETQYF
TRBJ2-2 TRBV5-8 NA NA TGTGCCAGCAGCTTCGATCGAAGCCGGGAGCTGTTTTTT CASSFDRSRELFF